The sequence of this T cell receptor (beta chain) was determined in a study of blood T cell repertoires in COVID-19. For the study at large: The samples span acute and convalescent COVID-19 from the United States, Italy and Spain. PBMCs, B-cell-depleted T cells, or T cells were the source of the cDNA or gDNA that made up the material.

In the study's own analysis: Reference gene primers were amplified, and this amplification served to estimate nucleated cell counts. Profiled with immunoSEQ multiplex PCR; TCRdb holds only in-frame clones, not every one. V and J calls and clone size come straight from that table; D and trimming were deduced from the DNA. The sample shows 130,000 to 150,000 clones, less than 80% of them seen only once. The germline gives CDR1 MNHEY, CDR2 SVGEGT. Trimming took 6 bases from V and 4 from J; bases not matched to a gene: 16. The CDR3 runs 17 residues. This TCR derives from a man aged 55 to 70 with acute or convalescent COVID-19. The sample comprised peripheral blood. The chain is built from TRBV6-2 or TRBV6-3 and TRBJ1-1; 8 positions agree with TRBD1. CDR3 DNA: TGTGCCAGCAGCCCTCGTGGACAGGGAGGATTTAGCACTGAAGCTTTCTTT. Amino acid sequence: CASSPRGQGGFSTEAFF.